The 20 T cell receptor beta chains presented below share a single source sample, sequenced in a study of Ad26.COV2.S vaccination and SARS-CoV-2 variants (TCRdb year 2021). This specimen's treatment or condition label, per the study, means: 19 received Ad26.COV2.S at low or high dose, single or two shots; 5 received placebo; per-sample allocation not given. Repertoires of vaccine and placebo recipients were sequenced from samples taken on day 63 after the first injection. Library preparation used the immunoSEQ multiplex PCR assay. The clones in this table, taken by TCRdb from immuneACCESS, are in-frame only. Not every clone is retained; where verified, under half of the shortfall comes from an unresolved V gene, and the cause of the rest is unknown. The sample table holds roughly 700,000 clones, of which 89% were seen once. The ten largest account for about 1.5% of the sample. Specimen: peripheral blood, collected in a trial of Ad26.COV2.S vaccine versus placebo. The source is a person aged 18 to 59 who received the Ad26.COV2.S COVID-19 vaccine or a placebo.

V and J are TRBV19 and TRBJ2-1, with D hard to call. The V end was cut by 5 bases, the J end by 3 bases, with 20 bases between. Germline V gene lookup returns CDR1 LNHDA and CDR2 SQIVND (reference sequence). The CDR3 extends over 17 amino acids. The CDR3 coding sequence is TGTGCCAGTAGTTCGGGTAAACTCACTGCTTTCTACAATGAGCAGTTCTTC. This translates into CASSSGKLTAFYNEQFF. The full variable domain, in which reference TRBV19 and TRBJ2-1 provide the parts outside the CDR3, is DGGITQSPKYLFRKEGQNVTLSCEQNLNHDAMYWYRQDPGQGLRLIYYSQIVNDFQKGDIAEGYSVSREKKESFPLTVTSAQKNPTAFYLCASSSGKLTAFYNEQFFGPGTRLTVL.

This sequence joins TRBV21-1 and TRBJ1-2; no check of the table's D call, TRBD1, against the DNA was made. TRBV21-1 is noted as a pseudogene. The CDR3 runs to 14 residues. CDR3 DNA sequence: TGTGCCAGCAGCAAGAGGACAGAGGGCAGTGGCTACACCTTC. Translation: CASSKRTEGSGYTF.

This clone was seen just once. V gene TRBV25-1 combines with J gene TRBJ2-2, with D possibly matching TRBD1 (5 bases). The CDR3 loop spans 14 amino acids. V gave up 10 bases and J gave up 5 bases, with 17 bases separating them. The germline V gene has CDR1 MGHDK and CDR2 SYGVNS. The CDR3 DNA reads as TGTGCCACCACTACGACAGCCTTTACCGGGGAGCTGTTTTTT. Translated: CATTTTAFTGELFF. Combining the CDR3 with reference TRBV25-1 and TRBJ2-2 gives the whole variable domain EADIYQTPRYLVIGTGKKITLECSQTMGHDKMYWYQQDPGMELHLIHYSYGVNSTEKGDLSSESTVSRIRTEHFPLTLESARPSHTSQYLCATTTTAFTGELFFGEGSRLTVL.

The V gene is TRBV11-2, the J gene TRBJ1-2; D is possibly TRBD1 (5 bases). V was cut by 5 bases and J by 0 bases, with 10 bases left in between. Germline V gene data show CDR1 as SGHAT and CDR2 as FQNNGV. The CDR3 has 14 amino acids. The CDR3 here is CASSPGTANYGYTF. CDR3 DNA: TGTGCCAGCAGCCCCGGGACCGCTAACTATGGCTACACCTTC.

This clone came up a few times. This chain joins TRBV7-2 and TRBJ2-7, with 12 bases aligning to TRBD2. CDR1 is SGHTA, CDR2 FQGNSA, per germline. V was clipped by 5 bases and J by 2 bases; unmatched bases: 4. This CDR3 is built from 15 residues. The CDR3 DNA sequence: TGTGCCAGCAGCGTAACTAGCGGGAGGCCCTACGAGCAGTACTTC. Translation: CASSVTSGRPYEQYF.

V and J are TRBV5-1 and TRBJ2-7; 9 bases map to TRBD1. The CDR3 runs 17 residues. The trim removed 4 bases at V and 0 bases at J, leaving 11 bases unmatched. CDR1 and CDR2 from the germline V gene are SGHRS and YFSETQ. CDR3 coding DNA: TGCGCCAGCAGCAGTCCCGGGACAGGGCTAAGCTCCTACGAGCAGTACTTC. Translated, it gives CASSSPGTGLSSYEQYF.

The V call is TRBV19, the J call TRBJ2-1, with D possibly being TRBD1 or TRBD2 (5 bases each). This CDR3 spans 16 amino acids. V was trimmed by 3 bases and J by 4 bases, leaving 16 bases between them. Germline loops: CDR1 LNHDA, CDR2 SQIVND (reference sequence). Here the CDR3 reads CASSMVWDANYNEQFF. The CDR3 DNA reads as TGTGCCAGTAGTATGGTTTGGGACGCGAATTACAATGAGCAGTTCTTC.

The V gene is TRBV19, the J gene TRBJ2-4; possible D gene TRBD2, 5 bases. Germline values: CDR1 LNHDA, CDR2 SQIVND (reference sequence). The CDR3 has 15 residues. V dropped 4 bases and J dropped 9 bases, with 19 bases sitting between them. Here the CDR3 reads CASSTILEREGIQYF. In DNA, the CDR3 is TGTGCCAGTAGTACGATACTAGAACGGGAAGGCATTCAGTACTTC.

This sequence joins TRBV29-1 and TRBJ2-7; D is undetermined. This CDR3 region has 12 residues. Germline CDR1 SQVTM, CDR2 ANQGSEA. V was shortened by 7 bases and J by 4 bases, with 14 bases between the two germline ends. The CDR3, as DNA: TGCAGCGCGACTTTCACCGGGTACGAGCAGTACTTC. This encodes CSATFTGYEQYF.

In its sample, this clone was seen once. V and J are TRBV18 and TRBJ2-1; TRBD2 agrees at 8 bases. J lost 2 bases, V lost 4 bases, and 13 bases had no gene match. The CDR3 is 18 residues long. From germline, CDR1 is KGHSH and CDR2 LQKENI. DNA for the CDR3: TGTGCCAGCTCACTGAGGATAGAGCGGGAGATCACCTACAATGAGCAGTTCTTC. Amino acid sequence: CASSLRIEREITYNEQFF.

DNA for the CDR3: TGCGCCAGCAGCTGGGGAACAGGGGTGGATACGCAGTATTTT. The encoded protein is CASSWGTGVDTQYF. V is TRBV5-1 and J is TRBJ2-3, with 7 bases aligning to TRBD1. Germline V CDR1 and CDR2: SGHRS, YFSETQ. The length of the CDR3 is 14 residues. V lost 3 bases, J lost 6 bases, and 7 bases stayed unmatched.

The chain combines TRBV6-4 with TRBJ2-2, with D perhaps matching TRBD1 or TRBD2 (5 bases each). In germline, CDR1 is MRHNA, CDR2 SNTAGT. This CDR3 is built from 15 residues. V was clipped by 6 bases and J by 4 bases, with 15 bases between them. The CDR3 is CASSPQGTGTGELFF. The CDR3 region has the DNA TGTGCCAGCAGCCCCCAAGGGACCGGCACCGGGGAGCTGTTTTTT.

The rearrangement links TRBV7-9 to TRBJ1-2, with D possibly matching TRBD1 (5 bases). Trimming removed 0 bases from V and 5 bases from J, with 16 bases in between. The CDR3 has 16 amino acids. Looked up from germline, CDR1 is SEHNR and CDR2 is FQNEAQ (reference sequence). CDR3 residues: CASSLAPGRGGYGYTF. The DNA for the CDR3 is TGTGCCAGCAGCTTAGCCCCTGGCCGCGGGGGTTATGGCTACACCTTC.

The chain combines TRBV3-1 (or the pseudogene TRBV3-2) with TRBJ2-7; 8 nucleotides match TRBD2. The V gene end was trimmed by 6 bases and the J gene end by 6 bases; junction bases not matched to a gene: 7. The CDR3 sequence is 13 residues long. The germline gives CDR1 LGHDT, CDR2 YNNKEL (reference sequence). In DNA form, the CDR3 reads TGTGCCAGCAGTCTCGGGGGGGGCCTCGAGCAGTACTTC. Translating gives CASSLGGGLEQYF.

The chain recombines TRBV27 with TRBJ2-2; maybe TRBD1 (5 bases). CDR3 length: 14 amino acids. V dropped 5 bases and J dropped 0 bases, with 7 bases sitting between them. Looked up from germline, CDR1 is MNHEY and CDR2 is SMNVEV (reference sequence). The CDR3 protein is CASSMTANTGELFF. In DNA, the CDR3 is TGTGCCAGCAGTATGACAGCGAACACCGGGGAGCTGTTTTTT.

V gene TRBV25-1 combines with J gene TRBJ2-3; D remains ambiguous. The V and J ends lost 1 base and 1 base respectively, with 6 bases between them. This CDR3 contains 14 residues. The germline gives CDR1 MGHDK, CDR2 SYGVNS. The chain's CDR3 is CASSESLGTDTQYF. CDR3 nucleotides: TGTGCCAGCAGTGAATCTTTAGGCACAGATACGCAGTATTTT.

The chain combines TRBV18 with TRBJ2-7; D assignment may be TRBD1 or TRBD2 (5 bases each). Per the germline V gene, CDR1 is KGHSH and CDR2 is LQKENI. V was trimmed by 8 bases and J by 1 base, leaving 18 bases between them. The CDR3 contains 15 residues. CDR3 nucleotides: TGTGCCAGCGCGGGTCAGGGTGGCAGTTCCTACGAGCAGTACTTC. Its translation is CASAGQGGSSYEQYF. Combining the CDR3 with reference TRBV18 and TRBJ2-7 gives the whole variable domain NAGVMQNPRHLVRRRGQEARLRCSPMKGHSHVYWYRQLPEEGLKFMVYLQKENIIDESGMPKERFSAEFPKEGPSILRIQQVVRGDSAAYFCASAGQGGSSYEQYFGPGTRLTVT.

In regard to this clone: Within the sample, other DNA sequences also encode this same CDR3. V gene TRBV7-2 combines with J gene TRBJ2-7, with 9 positions matching TRBD1. The CDR3 runs to 14 residues. The trim removed 5 bases at V and 3 bases at J, leaving 5 bases unmatched. Germline-derived CDR1 and CDR2 are SGHTA and FQGNSA. The CDR3 reads CASSPRTGDYEQYF. For the CDR3, the DNA is TGTGCCAGCAGCCCTCGGACAGGGGACTACGAGCAGTACTTC.

The V and J genes are TRBV7-9 and TRBJ1-4; tentative D call: TRBD1 (6 bases). Germline V lookup: CDR1 SEHNR, CDR2 FQNEAQ (reference sequence). Trimming pared 5 bases from V and 0 bases from J, leaving 16 bases between. This CDR3 is built from 17 residues. CDR3 bases: TGTGCCAGCAGCATTCTACAGGGAAGCGCAACTAATGAAAAACTGTTTTTT. Protein product: CASSILQGSATNEKLFF.

The chain uses TRBV30 and TRBJ1-4; unclear D gene. The CDR3 consists of 11 residues. From germline, CDR1 is GTSNPN and CDR2 SVGIG (reference sequence). The V and J ends lost 3 bases and 8 bases respectively, with 7 bases between them. In DNA form, the CDR3 reads TGTGCCTGGAGGGCCCGAGAAAAACTGTTTTTT. This sequence encodes CAWRAREKLFF.